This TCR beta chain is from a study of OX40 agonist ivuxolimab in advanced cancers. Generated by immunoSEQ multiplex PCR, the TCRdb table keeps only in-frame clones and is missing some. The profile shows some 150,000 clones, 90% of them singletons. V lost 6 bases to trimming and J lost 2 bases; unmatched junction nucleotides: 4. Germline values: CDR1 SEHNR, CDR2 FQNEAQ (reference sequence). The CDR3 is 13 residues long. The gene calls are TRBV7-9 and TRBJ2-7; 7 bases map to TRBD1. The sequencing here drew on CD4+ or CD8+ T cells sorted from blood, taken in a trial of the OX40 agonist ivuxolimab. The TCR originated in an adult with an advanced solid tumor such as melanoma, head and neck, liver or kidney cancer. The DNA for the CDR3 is TGTGCCAGCAGAAGACAGGGCCCCTACGAGCAGTACTTC. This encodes CASRRQGPYEQYF.